Below are 6 T cell receptor beta chains sequenced from a single sample in a study of cytomegalovirus exposure and HLA in healthy donors. The PCR made use of 60 Vbeta and 13 Jbeta primers. Data came from immunoSEQ multiplex PCR; TCRdb stores just in-frame clones and leaves some out. This table holds roughly 100,000 clones, roughly 13% found once. Material for sequencing was PBMCs. The receptor set was obtained from a man aged 40-50 years in good health and CMV-seropositive.

This clone occurred a few times. The genes are TRBV29-1 and TRBJ2-7, with D hard to call. Looked up from germline, CDR1 is SQVTM and CDR2 is ANQGSEA. The CDR3 spans 12 residues. V was clipped by 4 bases and J by 0 bases, with 7 bases between them. For the CDR3, the DNA is TGCAGCGTTGTGGGCAGCTCCTACGAGCAGTACTTC. It codes for CSVVGSSYEQYF.

The CDR3 DNA reads TGCGCCAGCAGCCAAGGCGGATCAGGCACAGATACGCAGTATTTT. Protein product: CASSQGGSGTDTQYF. The rearrangement uses TRBV4-1 and TRBJ2-3; D is unresolved. Germline CDR1 is MGHRA and CDR2 is YSYEKL. V was shortened by 1 base and J by 1 base, with 9 bases between the two germline ends. The CDR3 extends over 15 amino acids.

The chain combines TRBV9 with TRBJ2-3; D is possibly TRBD2 (6 bases). The CDR3 consists of 14 residues. V lost 4 bases, J lost 6 bases, and 15 bases lay in between. Germline CDR1 SGDLS, CDR2 YYNGEE. The CDR3 loop is CASSPQEGGDTQYF. For the CDR3, the DNA is TGTGCCAGCAGCCCCCAGGAGGGCGGGGATACGCAGTATTTT. Supplemented by reference TRBV9 and TRBJ2-3, the full variable domain reads DSGVTQTPKHLITATGQRVTLRCSPRSGDLSVYWYQQSLDQGLQFLIQYYNGEERAKGNILERFSAQQFPDLHSELNLSSLELGDSALYFCASSPQEGGDTQYFGPGTRLTVL.

The chain couples TRBV5-1 to TRBJ2-5; D possibly corresponds to TRBD1 (6 bases). CDR3 length: 14 residues. The V end lost 2 bases, the J end lost 2 bases, and 10 bases lay between the germline ends. Per the germline V gene, CDR1 is SGHRS and CDR2 is YFSETQ. CDR3 sequence: CASSFQTGQETQYF. The CDR3 DNA reads TGCGCCAGCAGCTTCCAGACAGGACAAGAGACCCAGTACTTC.

The table lists this clone with a few counts. J is TRBJ1-2 and V is TRBV5-1; the D is unclear. Germline CDR1 reads SGHRS; CDR2 reads YFSETQ. The CDR3 runs to 14 residues. V was shortened by 0 bases and J by 6 bases, with 12 bases between the two germline ends. CDR3 sequence reads: CASSLAWGENGYTF. CDR3 nucleotide sequence: TGCGCCAGCAGCTTGGCTTGGGGAGAGAATGGCTACACCTTC.

This clone has more than one count but fewer than ten. V gene TRBV7-6 combines with J gene TRBJ1-5, with D maybe TRBD1 (5 bases). The CDR3 extends over 16 amino acids. Germline V gene sequence: CDR1 SGHVS, CDR2 FNYEAQ. V dropped 1 base and J dropped 2 bases, with 12 bases sitting between them. The CDR3 DNA follows: TGTGCCAGCAGCTTAGGAGGCAGGGCAGGCAATCAGCCCCAGCATTTT. It specifies CASSLGGRAGNQPQHF. The variable domain in full, completed from reference TRBV7-6 and TRBJ1-5, reads GAGVSQSPRYKVTKRGQDVALRCDPISGHVSLYWYRQALGQGPEFLTYFNYEAQQDKSGLPNDRFSAERPEGSISTLTIQRTEQRDSAMYRCASSLGGRAGNQPQHFGDGTRLSIL.